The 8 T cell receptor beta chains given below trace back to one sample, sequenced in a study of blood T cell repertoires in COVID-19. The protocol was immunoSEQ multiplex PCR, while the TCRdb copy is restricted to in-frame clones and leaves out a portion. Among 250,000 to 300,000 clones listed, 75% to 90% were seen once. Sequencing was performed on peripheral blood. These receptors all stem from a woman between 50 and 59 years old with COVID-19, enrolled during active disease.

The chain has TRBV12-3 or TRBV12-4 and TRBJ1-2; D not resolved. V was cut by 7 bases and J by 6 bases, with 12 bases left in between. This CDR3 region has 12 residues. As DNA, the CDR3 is TGTGCCAGCATCGGGGATTTTGATGGCTACACCTTC. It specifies CASIGDFDGYTF.

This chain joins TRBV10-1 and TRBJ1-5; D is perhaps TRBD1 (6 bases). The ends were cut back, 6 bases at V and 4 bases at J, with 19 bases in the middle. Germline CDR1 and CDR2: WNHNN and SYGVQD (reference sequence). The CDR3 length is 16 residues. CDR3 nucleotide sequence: TGCGCCAGCAGGGGGGCACAGGAACGTGGAAATCAGCCCCAGCATTTT. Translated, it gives CASRGAQERGNQPQHF.

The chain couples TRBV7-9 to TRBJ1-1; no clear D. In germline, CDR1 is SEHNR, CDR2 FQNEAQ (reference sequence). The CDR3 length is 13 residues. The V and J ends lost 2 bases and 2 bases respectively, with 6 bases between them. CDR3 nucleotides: TGTGCCAGCAGCTTACAACACAACACTGAAGCTTTCTTT. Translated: CASSLQHNTEAFF.

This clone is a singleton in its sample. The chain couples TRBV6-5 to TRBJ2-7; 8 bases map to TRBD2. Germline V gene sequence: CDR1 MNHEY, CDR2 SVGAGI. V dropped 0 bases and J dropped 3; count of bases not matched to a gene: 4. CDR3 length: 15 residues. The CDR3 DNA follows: TGTGCCAGCAGTTACTCGCAAACTAGCGGCTACGAGCAGTACTTC. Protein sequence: CASSYSQTSGYEQYF.

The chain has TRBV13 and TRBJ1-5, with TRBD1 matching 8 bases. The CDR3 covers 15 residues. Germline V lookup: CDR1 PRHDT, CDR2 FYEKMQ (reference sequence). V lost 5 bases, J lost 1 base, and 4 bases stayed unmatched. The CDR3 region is CASSPGGGSNQPQHF. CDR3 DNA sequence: TGTGCCAGCAGCCCAGGGGGCGGAAGCAATCAGCCCCAGCATTTT.

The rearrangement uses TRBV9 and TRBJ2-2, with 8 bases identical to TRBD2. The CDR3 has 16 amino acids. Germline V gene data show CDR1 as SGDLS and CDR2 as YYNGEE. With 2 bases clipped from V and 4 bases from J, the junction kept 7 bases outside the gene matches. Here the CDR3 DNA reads TGTGCCAGCAGCGTTAGCGGGGATCGGGGCACCGGGGAGCTGTTTTTT. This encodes CASSVSGDRGTGELFF.

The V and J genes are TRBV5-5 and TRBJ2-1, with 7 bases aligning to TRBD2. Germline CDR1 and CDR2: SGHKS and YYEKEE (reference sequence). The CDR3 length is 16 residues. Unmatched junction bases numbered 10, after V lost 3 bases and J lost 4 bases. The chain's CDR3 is CASSSQAGRVYNEQFF. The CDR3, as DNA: TGTGCCAGCAGCTCCCAAGCGGGGAGGGTATACAATGAGCAGTTCTTC.

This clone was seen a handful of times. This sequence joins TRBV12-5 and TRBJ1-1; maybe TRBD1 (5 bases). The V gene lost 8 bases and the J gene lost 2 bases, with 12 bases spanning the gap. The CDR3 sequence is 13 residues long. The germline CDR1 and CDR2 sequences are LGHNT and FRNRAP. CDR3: CASLPGINTEAFF. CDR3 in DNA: TGTGCTAGTCTTCCAGGGATAAACACTGAAGCTTTCTTT. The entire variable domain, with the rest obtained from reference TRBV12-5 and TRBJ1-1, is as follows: DARVTQTPRHKVTEMGQEVTMRCQPILGHNTVFWYRQTMMQGLELLAYFRNRAPLDDSGMPKDRFSAEMPDATLATLKIQPSEPRDSAVYFCASLPGINTEAFFGQGTRLTVV.